This TCR beta chain appears in the sequencing data of a study of regulatory T cells in long-lasting Graves disease. This CDR3 has 15 residues. The V gene end was trimmed by 4 bases and the J gene end by 7 bases; junction bases not matched to a gene: 11. Germline V gives CDR1 MNHEY, CDR2 SVGEGT. The time point was: newly diagnosed GD, antithyroid drugs for less than 3 months. PBMCs were the source of the RNA used for TCR sequencing. This clonotype was picked up many times. Its antigen remains unknown. General study results and limits: New patients shared about 880 public clonotypes, fewer than the approximately 3,000 shared by persistent patients.

Researchers made TCR beta libraries by using iRepertoire HTBI primers and running Arm-PCR on CDR3 regions. TCRdb called the multiplex PCR reads again in MiXCR, with one record for every CDR3 protein. The repertoire consists of over 500,000 distinct CDR3 sequences, with roughly 16% occurring once and the leading ten covering more than 15%. These data also formed part of another study, on T cells in Graves' hyperthyroidism and ophthalmopathy. That work contributes: A model of 13 V-J pairs discriminated ophthalmopathy from stable hyperthyroidism.

This specimen consisted of peripheral blood mononuclear cells (PBMCs), obtained at new diagnosis, from a patient treated with antithyroid drugs. V is TRBV6-2 or TRBV6-3 and J is TRBJ2-5, with TRBD2 matching 8 bases. The receptor was isolated from a woman aged 25-40 years with Graves disease. CDR3 loop: CASSSPTSGPWTQYF. The DNA for the CDR3 is TGTGCCAGCAGTTCACCCACTAGCGGCCCGTGGACCCAGTACTTC.